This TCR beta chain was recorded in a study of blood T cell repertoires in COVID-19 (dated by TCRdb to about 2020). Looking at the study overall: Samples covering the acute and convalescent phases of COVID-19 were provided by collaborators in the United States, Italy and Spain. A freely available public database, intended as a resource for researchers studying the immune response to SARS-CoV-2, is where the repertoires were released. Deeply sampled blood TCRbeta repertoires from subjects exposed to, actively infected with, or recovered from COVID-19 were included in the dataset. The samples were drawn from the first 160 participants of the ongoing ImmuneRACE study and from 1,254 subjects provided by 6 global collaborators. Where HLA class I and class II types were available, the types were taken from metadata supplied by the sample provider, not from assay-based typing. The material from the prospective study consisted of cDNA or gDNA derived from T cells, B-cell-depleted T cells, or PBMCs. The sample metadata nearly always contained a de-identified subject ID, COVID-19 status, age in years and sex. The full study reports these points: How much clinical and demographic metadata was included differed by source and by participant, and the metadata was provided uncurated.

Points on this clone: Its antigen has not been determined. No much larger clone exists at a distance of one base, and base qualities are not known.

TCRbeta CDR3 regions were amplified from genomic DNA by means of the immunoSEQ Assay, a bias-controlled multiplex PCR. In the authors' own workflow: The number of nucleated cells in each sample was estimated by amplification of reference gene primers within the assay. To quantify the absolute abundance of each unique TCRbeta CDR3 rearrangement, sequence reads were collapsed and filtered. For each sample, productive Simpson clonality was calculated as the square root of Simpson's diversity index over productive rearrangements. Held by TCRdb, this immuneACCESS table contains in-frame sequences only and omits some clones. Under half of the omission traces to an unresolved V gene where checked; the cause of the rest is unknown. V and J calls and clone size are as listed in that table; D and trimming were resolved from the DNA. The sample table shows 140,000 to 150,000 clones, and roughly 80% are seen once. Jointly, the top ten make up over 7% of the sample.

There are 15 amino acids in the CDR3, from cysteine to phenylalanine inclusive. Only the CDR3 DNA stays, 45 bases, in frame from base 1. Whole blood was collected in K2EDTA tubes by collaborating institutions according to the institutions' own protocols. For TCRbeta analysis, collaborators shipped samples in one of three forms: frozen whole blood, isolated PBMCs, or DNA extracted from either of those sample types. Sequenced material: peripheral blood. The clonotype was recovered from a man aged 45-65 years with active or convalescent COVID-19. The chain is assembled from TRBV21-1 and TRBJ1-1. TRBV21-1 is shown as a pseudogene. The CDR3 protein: CASSKEGVMNTEAFF. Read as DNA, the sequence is TGTGCCAGCAGCAAGGAAGGAGTCATGAACACTGAAGCTTTCTTT.